This TCR beta chain was recorded in a study of beta chain features in type 1 diabetes. Purity exceeding 95% was reached by all sorted populations. Comments on this clone: Its antigen remains unidentified.

The authors reverse transcribed all of the isolated RNA, so sequencing captured expressed TCRB transcripts. Repertoires were generated with immunoSEQ multiplex PCR, while TCRdb's copy carries only in-frame clones and drops some. Seen here are under 300,000 clones, about a sixth observed once, and the top ten hold about 0.085%. The V gene lost 3 bases and the J gene lost 6 bases, with 21 bases spanning the gap. The CDR3 runs to 16 residues. Germline V CDR1 and CDR2: SEHNR, FQNEAQ (reference sequence). The study, taken as a whole, reports: Whatever favoring of shorter templates PCR might show would apply equally to patients and controls. Shorter TCRB CDR3s, moderately but significantly so, were found in Type 1 diabetes patients in all four CD4+ subsets. Across patients, naive, central memory and Treg TCRB repertoires exhibited apparently greater similarity than was observed across healthy donors. Highly expressing activated T cells could be over-counted with a cDNA template.

This TCR came from a man aged 25 to 45 with type 1 diabetes. The gene calls are TRBV7-9 and TRBJ2-7; tentatively, D is TRBD2 (6 bases). The sample consisted of naive CD4+ T cells from blood. The CDR3 here is CASSFPEGLRASEQYF. CDR3 DNA: TGTGCCAGCAGCTTCCCGGAGGGACTTAGGGCCTCCGAGCAGTACTTC. The full variable domain, rest sourced from reference TRBV7-9 and TRBJ2-7, is DTGVSQNPRHKITKRGQNVTFRCDPISEHNRLYWYRQTLGQGPEFLTYFQNEAQLEKSRLLSDRFSAERPKGSFSTLEIQRTEQGDSAMYLCASSFPEGLRASEQYFGPGTRLTVT.